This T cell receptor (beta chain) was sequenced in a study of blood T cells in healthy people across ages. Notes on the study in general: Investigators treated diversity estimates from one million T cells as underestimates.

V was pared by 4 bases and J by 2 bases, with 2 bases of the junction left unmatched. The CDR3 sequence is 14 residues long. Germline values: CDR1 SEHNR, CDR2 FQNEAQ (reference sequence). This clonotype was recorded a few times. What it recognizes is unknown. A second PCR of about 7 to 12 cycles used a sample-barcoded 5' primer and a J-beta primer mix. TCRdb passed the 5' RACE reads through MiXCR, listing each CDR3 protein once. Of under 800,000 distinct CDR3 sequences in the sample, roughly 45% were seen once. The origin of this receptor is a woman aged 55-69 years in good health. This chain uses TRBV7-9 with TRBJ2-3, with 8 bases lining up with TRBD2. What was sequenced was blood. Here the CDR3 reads CASSWGLVTDTQYF. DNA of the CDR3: TGTGCCAGCAGCTGGGGACTAGTCACAGATACGCAGTATTTT.